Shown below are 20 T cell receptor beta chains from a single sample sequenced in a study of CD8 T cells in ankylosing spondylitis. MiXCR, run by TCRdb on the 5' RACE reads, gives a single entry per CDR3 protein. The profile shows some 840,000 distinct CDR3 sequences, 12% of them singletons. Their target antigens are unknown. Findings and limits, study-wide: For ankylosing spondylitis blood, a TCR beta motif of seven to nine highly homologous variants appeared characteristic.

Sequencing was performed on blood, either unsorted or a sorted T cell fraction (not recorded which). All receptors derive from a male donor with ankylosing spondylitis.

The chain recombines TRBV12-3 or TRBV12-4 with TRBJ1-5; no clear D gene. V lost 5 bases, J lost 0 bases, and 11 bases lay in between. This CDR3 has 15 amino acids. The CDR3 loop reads CASSLNSNSNQPQHF. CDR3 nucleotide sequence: TGTGCCAGCAGTCTAAACAGCAATAGCAATCAGCCCCAGCATTTT.

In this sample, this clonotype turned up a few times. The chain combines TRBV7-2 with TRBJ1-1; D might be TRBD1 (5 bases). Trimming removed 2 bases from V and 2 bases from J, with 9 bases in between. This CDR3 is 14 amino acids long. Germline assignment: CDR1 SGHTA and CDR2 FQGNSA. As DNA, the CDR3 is TGTGCCAGCAGCTTAATGGGGACTAACACTGAAGCTTTCTTT. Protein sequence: CASSLMGTNTEAFF. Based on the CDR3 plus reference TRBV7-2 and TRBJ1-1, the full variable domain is GAGVSQSPSNKVTEKGKDVELRCDPISGHTALYWYRQSLGQGLEFLIYFQGNSAPDKSGLPSDRFSAERTGGSVSTLTIQRTQQEDSAVYLCASSLMGTNTEAFFGQGTRLTVV.

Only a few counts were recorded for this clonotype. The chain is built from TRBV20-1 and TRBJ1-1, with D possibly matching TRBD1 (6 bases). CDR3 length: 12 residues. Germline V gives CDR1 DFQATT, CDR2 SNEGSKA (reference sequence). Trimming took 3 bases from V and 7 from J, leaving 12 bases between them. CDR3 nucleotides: TGCAGTGCTAGGGTCTTACAGGGTGAAGCTTTCTTT. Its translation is CSARVLQGEAFF.

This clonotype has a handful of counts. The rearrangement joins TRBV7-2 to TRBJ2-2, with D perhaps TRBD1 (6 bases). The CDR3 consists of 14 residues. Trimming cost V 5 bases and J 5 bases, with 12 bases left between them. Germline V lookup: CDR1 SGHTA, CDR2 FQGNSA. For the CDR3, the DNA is TGTGCCAGCAGCGAGAACAGGGTTACCGGGGAGCTGTTTTTT. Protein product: CASSENRVTGELFF.

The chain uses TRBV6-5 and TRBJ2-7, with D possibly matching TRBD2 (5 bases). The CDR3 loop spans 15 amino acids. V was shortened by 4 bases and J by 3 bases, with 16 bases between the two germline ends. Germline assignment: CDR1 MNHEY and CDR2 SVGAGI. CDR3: CASSSPPDGLYEQYF. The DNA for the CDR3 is TGTGCCAGCAGTTCGCCTCCGGACGGACTCTACGAGCAGTACTTC.

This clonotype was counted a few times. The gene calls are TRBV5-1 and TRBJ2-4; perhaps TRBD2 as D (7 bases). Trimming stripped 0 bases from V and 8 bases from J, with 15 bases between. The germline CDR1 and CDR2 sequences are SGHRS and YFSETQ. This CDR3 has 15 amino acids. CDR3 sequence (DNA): TGCGCCAGCAGCTTGGTACACAGGGAGGGGGACATTCAGTACTTC. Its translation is CASSLVHREGDIQYF. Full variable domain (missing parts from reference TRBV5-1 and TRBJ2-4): KAGVTQTPRYLIKTRGQQVTLSCSPISGHRSVSWYQQTPGQGLQFLFEYFSETQRNKGNFPGRFSGRQFSNSRSEMNVSTLELGDSALYLCASSLVHREGDIQYFGAGTRLSVL.

The CDR3 protein is CASSLKPDKAFF. DNA of the CDR3: TGTGCCAGCAGCCTTAAGCCTGACAAAGCTTTCTTT. The chain joins TRBV5-6 to TRBJ1-1, with D unresolved. Trimming pared 4 bases from V and 9 bases from J, leaving 13 bases between. Germline V gene data show CDR1 as SGHDT and CDR2 as YYEEEE. The CDR3 totals 12 residues.

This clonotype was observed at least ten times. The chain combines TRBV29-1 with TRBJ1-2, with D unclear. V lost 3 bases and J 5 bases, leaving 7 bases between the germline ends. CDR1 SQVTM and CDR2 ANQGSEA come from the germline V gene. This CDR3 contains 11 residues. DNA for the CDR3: TGCAGCGTTGATTTCGAGTATGGCTACACCTTC. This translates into CSVDFEYGYTF.

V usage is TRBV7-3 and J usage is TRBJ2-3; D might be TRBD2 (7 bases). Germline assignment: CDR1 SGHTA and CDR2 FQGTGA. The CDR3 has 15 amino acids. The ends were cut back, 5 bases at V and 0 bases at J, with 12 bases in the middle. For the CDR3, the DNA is TGTGCCAGCAGCGGGGGGGCGGATAGCACAGATACGCAGTATTTT. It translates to CASSGGADSTDTQYF.

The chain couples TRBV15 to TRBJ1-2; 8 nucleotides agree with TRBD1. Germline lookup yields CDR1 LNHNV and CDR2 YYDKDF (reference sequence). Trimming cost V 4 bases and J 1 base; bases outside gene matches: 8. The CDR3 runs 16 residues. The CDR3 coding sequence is TGTGCCACCAGCAAACTCGGGACAGGACGTAACTATGGCTACACCTTC. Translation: CATSKLGTGRNYGYTF.

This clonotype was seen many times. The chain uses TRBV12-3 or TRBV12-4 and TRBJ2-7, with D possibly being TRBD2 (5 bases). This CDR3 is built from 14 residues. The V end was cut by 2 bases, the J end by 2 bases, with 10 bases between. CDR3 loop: CASSLRETTYEQYF. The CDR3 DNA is TGTGCCAGCAGTTTAAGGGAGACCACCTACGAGCAGTACTTC.

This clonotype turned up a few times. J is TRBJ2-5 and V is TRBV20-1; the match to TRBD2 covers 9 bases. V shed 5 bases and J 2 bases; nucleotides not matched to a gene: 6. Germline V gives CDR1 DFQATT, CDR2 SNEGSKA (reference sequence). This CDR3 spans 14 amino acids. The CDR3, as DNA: TGCAGTGCTGGGTGGCTAGCGGGGCAAGAGACCCAGTACTTC. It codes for CSAGWLAGQETQYF.

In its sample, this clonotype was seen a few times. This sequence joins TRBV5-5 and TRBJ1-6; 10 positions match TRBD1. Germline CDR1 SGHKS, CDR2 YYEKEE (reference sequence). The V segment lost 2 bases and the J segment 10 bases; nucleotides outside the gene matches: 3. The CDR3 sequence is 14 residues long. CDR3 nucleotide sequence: TGTGCCAGCAGCTTTGGACAGGGGGTATCACCCCTCCACTTT. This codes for CASSFGQGVSPLHF.

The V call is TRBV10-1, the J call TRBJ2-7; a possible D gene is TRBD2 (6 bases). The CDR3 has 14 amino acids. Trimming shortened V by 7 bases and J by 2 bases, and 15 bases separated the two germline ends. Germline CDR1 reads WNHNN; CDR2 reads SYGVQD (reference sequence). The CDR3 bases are TGCGCCAGCACCCGATCCGGGGGACCCTACGAGCAGTACTTC. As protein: CASTRSGGPYEQYF.

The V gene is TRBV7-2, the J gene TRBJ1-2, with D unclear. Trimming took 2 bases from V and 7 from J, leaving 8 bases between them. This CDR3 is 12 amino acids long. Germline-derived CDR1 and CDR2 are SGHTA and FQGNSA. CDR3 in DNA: TGTGCCAGCAGCTTAACGCTGGTTGGCTACACCTTC. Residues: CASSLTLVGYTF. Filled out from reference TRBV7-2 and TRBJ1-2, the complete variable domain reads GAGVSQSPSNKVTEKGKDVELRCDPISGHTALYWYRQSLGQGLEFLIYFQGNSAPDKSGLPSDRFSAERTGGSVSTLTIQRTQQEDSAVYLCASSLTLVGYTFGSGTRLTVV.

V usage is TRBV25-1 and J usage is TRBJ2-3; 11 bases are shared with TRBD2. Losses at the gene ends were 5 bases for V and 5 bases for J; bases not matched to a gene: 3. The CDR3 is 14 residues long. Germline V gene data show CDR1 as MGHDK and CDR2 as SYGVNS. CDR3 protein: CASSPTSGVDTQYF. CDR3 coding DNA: TGTGCCAGCAGTCCGACTAGCGGGGTAGATACGCAGTATTTT.

The CDR3 DNA is TGTGCCAGCAGTTGGGTAGCGGGAGAGAACGAGCAGTACTTC. Its translation is CASSWVAGENEQYF. The J gene is TRBJ2-7, the V gene TRBV6-5, with TRBD2 matching 9 bases. CDR1 and CDR2 from the germline V gene are MNHEY and SVGAGI. The length of the CDR3 is 14 residues. The junction had 6 bases not matched to a gene; V was cut back by 4 bases and J by 5 bases.

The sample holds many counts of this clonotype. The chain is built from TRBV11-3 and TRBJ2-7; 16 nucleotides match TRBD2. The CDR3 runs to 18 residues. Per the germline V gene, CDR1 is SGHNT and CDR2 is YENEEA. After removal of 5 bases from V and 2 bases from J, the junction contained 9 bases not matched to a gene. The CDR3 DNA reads TGTGCCAGCAGCACCCAGTATGGGACTAGCGGGGGGGCCTACGAGCAGTACTTC. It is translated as CASSTQYGTSGGAYEQYF.

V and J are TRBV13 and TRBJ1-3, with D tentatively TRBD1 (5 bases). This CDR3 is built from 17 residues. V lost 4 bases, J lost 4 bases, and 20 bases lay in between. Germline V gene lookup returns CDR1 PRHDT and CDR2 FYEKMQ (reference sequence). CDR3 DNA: TGTGCCAGCAGCTCTACCCGCGTAGGGGTGCCAGGAAACACCATATATTTT. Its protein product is CASSSTRVGVPGNTIYF. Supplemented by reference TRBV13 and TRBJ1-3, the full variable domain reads AAGVIQSPRHLIKEKRETATLKCYPIPRHDTVYWYQQGPGQDPQFLISFYEKMQSDKGSIPDRFSAQQFSDYHSELNMSSLELGDSALYFCASSSTRVGVPGNTIYFGEGSWLTVV.

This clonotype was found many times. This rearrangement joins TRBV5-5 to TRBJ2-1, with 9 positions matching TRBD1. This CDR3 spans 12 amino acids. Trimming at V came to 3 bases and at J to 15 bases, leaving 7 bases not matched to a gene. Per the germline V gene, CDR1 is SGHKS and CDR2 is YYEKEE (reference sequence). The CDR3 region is CASSWWTGASFF. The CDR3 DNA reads TGTGCCAGCAGCTGGTGGACAGGGGCGTCGTTCTTC. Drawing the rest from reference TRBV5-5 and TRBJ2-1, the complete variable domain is DAGVTQSPTHLIKTRGQQVTLRCSPISGHKSVSWYQQVLGQGPQFIFQYYEKEERGRGNFPDRFSARQFPNYSSELNVNALLLGDSALYLCASSWWTGASFFGPGTRLTVL.